This TCR beta chain was sequenced in a study of T cell repertoires and HLA-DP antigens. Study in general: Two male donors and one female donor spanned ages 18-to-29 through 60-to-69. Pre-culture CD4+ samples used about 1,200 ng DNA versus around 230 ng for CD137+CD4+ sorts.

Comment on this clone: Its antigen is unknown.

Whole-study results and caveats: Clones undetected before culture averaged approximately 35% against one allele and around 53% against the other.

Purity of the untouched CD4+ T cells was around 98%. Some clones are missing from TCRdb's copy, which holds only in-frame ones; the method was immunoSEQ multiplex PCR. The repertoire includes around 100,000 clones, around 93% of them detected once, and about 0.27% sits in the top ten. Trimming left V 1 base short and J 0 bases short, with 10 bases between. Germline CDR1 is SGHTA and CDR2 is FQGNSA. The CDR3 spans 16 residues. The clonotype comes from a woman younger than 35 in good health and CMV-seronegative. The chain links TRBV7-2 to TRBJ2-4; TRBD2 might be the D (5 bases). The sample comprised CD4+ T cells from PBMCs. For the CDR3, the DNA is TGTGCCAGCAGCTTAGGTGGGAGCCTAGCCAAAAACATTCAGTACTTC. Translated, it gives CASSLGGSLAKNIQYF.